Listed below are T cell receptor beta chains from one sample, sequenced in a study of shared clonotypes between healthy human individuals. Here immunoSEQ multiplex PCR was the method, and the copy in TCRdb shows in-frame clones only, minus some. This sample yields under 850,000 clones, of which approximately 77% are seen a single time; around 1.8% belongs to the top ten. Sequenced material: memory CD4+ T cells sorted from blood. The receptor source for this set is a woman aged 25 to 39 in good health. CDR3s leave out the opening cysteine and the closing phenylalanine or tryptophan. Not every row has a clone size; where given, it reads once, few, many or a size class.

abundance: .; v_gene: TRBV18; CDR3aa: ASSPPGLAGLITQY
abundance: .; v_gene: TRBV9; CDR3aa: ASSVGGRAIETQY
abundance: .; v_gene: TRBV11-2; CDR3aa: ASSLAFSNTGELF
abundance: .; v_gene: TRBV10-2; CDR3aa: ASSSPAGVSFEQY
abundance: .; v_gene: TRBV2; CDR3aa: ASTGQLSGNTIY
abundance: few; v_gene: TRBV7-8; CDR3aa: ASSSGTANTEAF
abundance: few; v_gene: TRBV27; CDR3aa: ASSSSGSDYEQY
abundance: .; v_gene: TRBV18; CDR3aa: ASSPAGGNTEAF
abundance: .; v_gene: TRBV4-2; CDR3aa: ASSQGLSAGGGETQY
abundance: .; v_gene: TRBV5-4; CDR3aa: ASSLEWDEKLF
abundance: .; v_gene: TRBV7-2; CDR3aa: ASSLWDRGDEQF
abundance: .; v_gene: TRBV11-1; CDR3aa: ASRTGLAGSGQETQY
abundance: .; v_gene: TRBV27; CDR3aa: ASSLQGVETQY
abundance: .; v_gene: TRBV28; CDR3aa: ASSPPGAYGYT
abundance: .; v_gene: TRBV30; CDR3aa: AWTSRGAGNTIY
abundance: few; v_gene: TRBV15; CDR3aa: ATSYDLNTEAF
abundance: .; v_gene: TRBV4-1; CDR3aa: ASSQDVRTESYEQY
abundance: .; v_gene: TRBV15; CDR3aa: ATSTLLGGLNTEAF
abundance: .; v_gene: TRBV19; CDR3aa: ASRPVGGPYEQY
abundance: .; v_gene: TRBV27; CDR3aa: ASRLVGTDTQY
abundance: .; v_gene: TRBV14; CDR3aa: ASSQGVNGGYGYT
abundance: .; v_gene: TRBV5-1; CDR3aa: ASSLGDRDNQPQH
abundance: .; v_gene: TRBV10-3; CDR3aa: AISDGGQAGNTIY
abundance: once; v_gene: TRBV6-5; CDR3aa: ASSRGSSYGYT
abundance: few; v_gene: TRBV18; CDR3aa: ASSPPEGRTIY